The 8 T cell receptor beta chains in this list originate from one sample, sequenced in a study of T cells after yellow fever vaccination. One entry per CDR3 protein, called by TCRdb with MiXCR from the 5' RACE reads. Among a few hundred thousand distinct CDR3 sequences listed, approximately 4% were seen once. This specimen was PBMCs, taken 5 days after the yellow fever booster vaccination. These receptors were obtained from a man aged 18 to 30 who received the YFV17D yellow fever vaccine.

This clonotype was recorded a few times. The CDR3 loop reads CASSAKRGRETQYF. The CDR3 region has the DNA TGTGCCAGCAGCGCCAAGCGGGGGAGAGAGACCCAGTACTTC. J is TRBJ2-5 and V is TRBV6-1, with TRBD2 matching over 8 bases. Germline V CDR1 and CDR2: MNHNS, SASEGT. This CDR3 spans 14 amino acids. V dropped 6 bases and J dropped 4; count of bases not matched to a gene: 7.

The chain is built from TRBV12-3 or TRBV12-4 and TRBJ1-2; D possibly corresponds to TRBD1 (5 bases). Deletions cut 5 bases from V and 2 bases from J, with 21 bases between. The CDR3 consists of 17 residues. This CDR3 reads CASSPTGVRDPNYGYTF. The CDR3, as DNA: TGTGCCAGCAGTCCTACGGGCGTCAGGGACCCGAACTATGGCTACACCTTC.

This clonotype was picked up many times. This sequence joins TRBV20-1 and TRBJ2-5; 9 bases are a match to TRBD1. The CDR3 loop spans 14 amino acids. J was trimmed by 7 bases and V by 5 bases; bases with no gene match: 11. Germline CDR1 and CDR2: DFQATT and SNEGSKA (reference sequence). Here the CDR3 reads CSAGGRQGVGTQYF. CDR3 nucleotides: TGCAGTGCTGGGGGCCGACAGGGGGTAGGGACCCAGTACTTC.

This clonotype was detected ten times or more. The chain recombines TRBV5-1 with TRBJ2-5; weak D call: TRBD1 (6 bases). CDR1 and CDR2 (germline): SGHRS, YFSETQ. Deletions cut 0 bases from V and 4 bases from J, with 16 bases between. This CDR3 contains 16 residues. This CDR3 is CASSLAHGEQGETQYF. The CDR3 coding sequence is TGCGCCAGCAGCTTGGCCCATGGCGAACAGGGAGAGACCCAGTACTTC.

This clonotype occurred a few times. V and J are TRBV20-1 and TRBJ2-3, with TRBD2 identical over 10 bases. There are 19 residues in the CDR3. Germline V gene lookup returns CDR1 DFQATT and CDR2 SNEGSKA (reference sequence). J gave up 5 bases and V 6 bases, and 23 bases lay outside the gene matches. The CDR3 spells CSAPAGAGGLKVMGDTQYF. The CDR3 nucleotides are TGCAGTGCACCGGCGGGAGCGGGGGGGCTTAAGGTTATGGGAGATACGCAGTATTTT.

The DNA for the CDR3 is TGTGCCAGCAGTTACTCGGGTACCAGCTCCTACAATGAGCAGTTCTTC. Its protein product is CASSYSGTSSYNEQFF. The chain couples TRBV6-5 to TRBJ2-1, with D uncertain. CDR1 MNHEY and CDR2 SVGAGI come from the germline V gene. This CDR3 has 16 residues. With 0 bases removed from V and 0 bases from J, the gap between germline ends came to 9 bases.

This clonotype appeared a few times. Mismatch with germline at one junction end may stem from a read error. The chain links TRBV29-1 to TRBJ2-1; possible D gene TRBD2, 5 bases. The CDR3 is 11 amino acids. Germline loops: CDR1 SQVTM, CDR2 ANQGSEA. The CDR3 sequence: CSVEGSNEQFF. The CDR3 DNA reads TGCAGCGTGGAAGGGAGTAATGAGCAGTTCTTC.

The chain has TRBV7-3 and TRBJ1-1, with 7 bases that match TRBD1. The J segment lost 1 base and the V segment lost 5 bases, leaving 7 bases of the junction unmatched. This CDR3 is 15 amino acids long. The V gene's germline CDR1 is SGHTA and CDR2 FQGTGA. The CDR3 nucleotides are TGTGCCAGCAGCCCTCAGGGGGGTGGGAACACTGAAGCTTTCTTT. It translates to CASSPQGGGNTEAFF.